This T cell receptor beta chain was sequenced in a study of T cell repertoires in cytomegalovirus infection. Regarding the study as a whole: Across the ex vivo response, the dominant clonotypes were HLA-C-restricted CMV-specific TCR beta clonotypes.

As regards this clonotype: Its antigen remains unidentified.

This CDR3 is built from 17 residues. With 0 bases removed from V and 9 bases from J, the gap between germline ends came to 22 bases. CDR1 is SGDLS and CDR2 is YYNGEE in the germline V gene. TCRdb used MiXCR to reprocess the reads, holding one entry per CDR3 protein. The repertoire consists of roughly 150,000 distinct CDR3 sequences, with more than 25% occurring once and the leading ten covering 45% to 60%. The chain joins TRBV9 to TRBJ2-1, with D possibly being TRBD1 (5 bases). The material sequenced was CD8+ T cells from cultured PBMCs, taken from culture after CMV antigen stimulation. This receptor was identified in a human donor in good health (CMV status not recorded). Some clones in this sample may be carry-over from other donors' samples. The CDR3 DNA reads TGTGCCAGCAGCGTAGATTCGCCGCAAGGCAGTACAGGTGAGCAGTTCTTC. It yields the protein CASSVDSPQGSTGEQFF. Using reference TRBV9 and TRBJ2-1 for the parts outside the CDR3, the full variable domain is DSGVTQTPKHLITATGQRVTLRCSPRSGDLSVYWYQQSLDQGLQFLIQYYNGEERAKGNILERFSAQQFPDLHSELNLSSLELGDSALYFCASSVDSPQGSTGEQFFGPGTRLTVL.